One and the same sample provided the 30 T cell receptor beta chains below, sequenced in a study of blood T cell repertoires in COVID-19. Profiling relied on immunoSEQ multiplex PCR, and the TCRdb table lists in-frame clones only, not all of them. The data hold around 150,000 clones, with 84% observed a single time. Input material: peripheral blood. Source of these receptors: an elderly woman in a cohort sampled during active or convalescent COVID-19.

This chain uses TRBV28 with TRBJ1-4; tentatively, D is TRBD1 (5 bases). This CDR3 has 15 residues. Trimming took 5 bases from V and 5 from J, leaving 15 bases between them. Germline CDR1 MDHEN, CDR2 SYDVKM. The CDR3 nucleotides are TGTGCCAGCAGTGAGATGACAGCTGTAAATGAAAAACTGTTTTTT. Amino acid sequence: CASSEMTAVNEKLFF.

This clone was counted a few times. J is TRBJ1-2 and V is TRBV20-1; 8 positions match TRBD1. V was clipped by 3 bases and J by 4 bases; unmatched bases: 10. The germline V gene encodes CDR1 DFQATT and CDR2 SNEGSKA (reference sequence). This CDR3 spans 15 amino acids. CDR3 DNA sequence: TGCAGTGCTAGTACAGGGGGGGTACATAGCTATGGCTACACCTTC. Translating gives CSASTGGVHSYGYTF.

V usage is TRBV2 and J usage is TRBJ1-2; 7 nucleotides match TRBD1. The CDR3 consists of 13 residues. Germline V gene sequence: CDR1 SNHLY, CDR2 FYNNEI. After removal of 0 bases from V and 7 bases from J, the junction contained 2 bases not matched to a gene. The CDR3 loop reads CASSEAGGSGYTF. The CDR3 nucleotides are TGTGCCAGCAGTGAAGCAGGGGGCTCTGGCTACACCTTC.

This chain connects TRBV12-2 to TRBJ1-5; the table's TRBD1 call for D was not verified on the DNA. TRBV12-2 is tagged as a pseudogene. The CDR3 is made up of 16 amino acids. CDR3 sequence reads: CASRPRDRVFHQPQHF. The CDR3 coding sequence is TGTGCAAGTCGACCCCGGGACAGGGTCTTCCATCAGCCCCAGCATTTT.

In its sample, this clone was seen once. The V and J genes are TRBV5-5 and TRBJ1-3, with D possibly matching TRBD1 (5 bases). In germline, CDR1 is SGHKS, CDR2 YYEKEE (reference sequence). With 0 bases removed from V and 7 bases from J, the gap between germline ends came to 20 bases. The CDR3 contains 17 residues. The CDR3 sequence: CASSLGPRGGVGNTIYF. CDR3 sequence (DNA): TGTGCCAGCAGCTTGGGCCCGCGGGGCGGCGTTGGTAACACCATATATTTT. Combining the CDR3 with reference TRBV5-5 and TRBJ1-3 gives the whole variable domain DAGVTQSPTHLIKTRGQQVTLRCSPISGHKSVSWYQQVLGQGPQFIFQYYEKEERGRGNFPDRFSARQFPNYSSELNVNALLLGDSALYLCASSLGPRGGVGNTIYFGEGSWLTVV.

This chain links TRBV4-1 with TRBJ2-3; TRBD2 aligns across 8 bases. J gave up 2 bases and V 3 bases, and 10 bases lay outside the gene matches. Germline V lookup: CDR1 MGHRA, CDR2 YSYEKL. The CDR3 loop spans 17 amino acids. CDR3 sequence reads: CASSQIRGGLTTDTQYF. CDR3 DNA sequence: TGCGCCAGCAGCCAGATACGCGGGGGGCTTACCACAGATACGCAGTATTTT.

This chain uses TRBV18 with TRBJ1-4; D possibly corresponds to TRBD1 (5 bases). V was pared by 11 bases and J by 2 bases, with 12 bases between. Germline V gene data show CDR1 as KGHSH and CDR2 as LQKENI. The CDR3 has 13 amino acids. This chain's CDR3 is CAASEGTNEKLFF. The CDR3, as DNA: TGTGCCGCCTCGGAGGGGACTAATGAAAAACTGTTTTTT.

This CDR3 reads CARSPGLAGPTDTQYF. The CDR3 DNA reads as TGTGCCAGAAGCCCAGGACTAGCCGGACCCACAGATACGCAGTATTTT. J is TRBJ2-3 and V is TRBV5-3, with TRBD2 identical over 8 bases. TRBV5-3 is sorted into the ORF group, with uncertain function. V shed 4 bases and J 2 bases; nucleotides not matched to a gene: 9. This CDR3 spans 16 amino acids.

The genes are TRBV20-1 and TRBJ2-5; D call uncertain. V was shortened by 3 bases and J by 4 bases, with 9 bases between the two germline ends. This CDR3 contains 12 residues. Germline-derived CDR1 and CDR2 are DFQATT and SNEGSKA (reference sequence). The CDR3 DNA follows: TGCAGTGCTAGTCGGTACCGAGAGACCCAGTACTTC. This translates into CSASRYRETQYF.

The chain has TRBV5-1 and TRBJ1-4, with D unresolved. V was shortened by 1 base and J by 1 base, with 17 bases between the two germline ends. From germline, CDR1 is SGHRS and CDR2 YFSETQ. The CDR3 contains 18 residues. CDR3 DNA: TGCGCCAGCAGCTTGACTGGGAGGTCGCGTGAAACTAATGAAAAACTGTTTTTT. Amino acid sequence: CASSLTGRSRETNEKLFF.

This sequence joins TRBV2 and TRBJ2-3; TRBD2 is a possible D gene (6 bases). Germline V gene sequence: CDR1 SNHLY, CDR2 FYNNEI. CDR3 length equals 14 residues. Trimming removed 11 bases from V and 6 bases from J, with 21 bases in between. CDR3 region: CAGGYHRAADTQYF. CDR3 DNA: TGTGCCGGAGGGTACCATCGAGCGGCGGATACGCAGTATTTT.

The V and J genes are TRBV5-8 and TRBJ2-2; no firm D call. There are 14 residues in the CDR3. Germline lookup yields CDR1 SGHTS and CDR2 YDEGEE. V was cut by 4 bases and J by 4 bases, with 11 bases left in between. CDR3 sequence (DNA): TGTGCCAGCAGCCCCCCGCGGTTCACCGGGGAGCTGTTTTTT. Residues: CASSPPRFTGELFF.

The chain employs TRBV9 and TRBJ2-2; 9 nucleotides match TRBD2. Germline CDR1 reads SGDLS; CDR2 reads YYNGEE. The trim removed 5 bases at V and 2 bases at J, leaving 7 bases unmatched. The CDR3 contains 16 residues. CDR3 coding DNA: TGTGCCAGCAGAGGGGCAGCGGGGGGCAACACCGGGGAGCTGTTTTTT. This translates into CASRGAAGGNTGELFF.

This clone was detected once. This CDR3 reads CASTPSGGREQYF. The CDR3 region has the DNA TGTGCCAGCACCCCGTCGGGGGGCCGGGAGCAGTACTTC. The genes are TRBV12-3 or TRBV12-4 and TRBJ2-7, with a tentative D call TRBD2 (7 bases). V was cut by 7 bases and J by 7 bases, with 17 bases left in between. The CDR3 spans 13 residues.

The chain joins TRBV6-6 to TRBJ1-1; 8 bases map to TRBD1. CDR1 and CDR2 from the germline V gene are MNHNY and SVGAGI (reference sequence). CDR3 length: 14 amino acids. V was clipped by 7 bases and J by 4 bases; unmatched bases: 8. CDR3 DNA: TGTGCCAGCACCGAGACAGGGGCGGCCACTGAAGCTTTCTTT. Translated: CASTETGAATEAFF.

The CDR3 spells CASRDPGQGSNQPQHF. CDR3 coding DNA: TGTGCCAGTAGAGACCCGGGACAGGGGAGCAATCAGCCCCAGCATTTT. The chain uses TRBV19 and TRBJ1-5; 10 bases align to TRBD1. This CDR3 has 16 residues. V was pared by 6 bases and J by 1 base, with 6 bases of the junction left unmatched. Germline V gives CDR1 LNHDA, CDR2 SQIVND (reference sequence).

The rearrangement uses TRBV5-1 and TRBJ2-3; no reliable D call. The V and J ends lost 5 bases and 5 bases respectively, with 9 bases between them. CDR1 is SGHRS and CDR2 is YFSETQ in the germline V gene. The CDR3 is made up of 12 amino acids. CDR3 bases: TGCGCCAGCAGTTTTGGCCTAGATACGCAGTATTTT. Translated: CASSFGLDTQYF.

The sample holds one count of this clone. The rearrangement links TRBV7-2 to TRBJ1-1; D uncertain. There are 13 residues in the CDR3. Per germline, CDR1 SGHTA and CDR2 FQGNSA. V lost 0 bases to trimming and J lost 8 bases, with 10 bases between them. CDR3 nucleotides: TGTGCCAGCAGCTTAGCGTCGGAGCTCGAAGCTTTCTTT. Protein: CASSLASELEAFF. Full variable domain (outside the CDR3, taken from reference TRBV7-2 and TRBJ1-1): GAGVSQSPSNKVTEKGKDVELRCDPISGHTALYWYRQSLGQGLEFLIYFQGNSAPDKSGLPSDRFSAERTGGSVSTLTIQRTQQEDSAVYLCASSLASELEAFFGQGTRLTVV.

CDR3 DNA sequence: TGTGCCAGCAGCTTAACAGCCAATTACTATGGCTACACCTTC. Translating it yields CASSLTANYYGYTF. This chain links TRBV5-8 with TRBJ1-2; D gene uncertain. This CDR3 contains 14 residues. The V gene lost 2 bases and the J gene lost 3 bases, with 11 bases spanning the gap. Germline V gene lookup returns CDR1 SGHTS and CDR2 YDEGEE.

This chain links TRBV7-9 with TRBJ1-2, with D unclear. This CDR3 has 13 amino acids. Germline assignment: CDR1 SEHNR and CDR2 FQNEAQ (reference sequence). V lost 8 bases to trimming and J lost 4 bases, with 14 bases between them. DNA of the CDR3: TGTGCCAGCCGTCAGGAGGGTAGCTATGGCTACACCTTC. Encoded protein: CASRQEGSYGYTF.

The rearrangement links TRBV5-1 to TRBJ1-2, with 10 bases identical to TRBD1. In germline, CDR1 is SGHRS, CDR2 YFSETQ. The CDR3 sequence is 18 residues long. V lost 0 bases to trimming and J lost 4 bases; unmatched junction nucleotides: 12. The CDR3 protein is CASSLEYATDRGVYGYTF. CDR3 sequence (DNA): TGCGCCAGCAGCTTGGAATACGCGACGGACAGGGGGGTCTATGGCTACACCTTC.

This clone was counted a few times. CDR3: CASSQGAAILFF. The CDR3, as DNA: TGCGCCAGCAGCCAAGGGGCTGCTATACTGTTTTTT. The chain is built from TRBV4-1 and TRBJ1-4; D remains ambiguous. Germline V gives CDR1 MGHRA, CDR2 YSYEKL. The CDR3 length is 12 residues. The ends were cut back, 1 base at V and 13 bases at J, with 10 bases in the middle.

The CDR3: CSASPSGGAAYEQYF. CDR3 DNA sequence: TGCAGTGCTAGTCCCTCAGGGGGCGCAGCGTACGAGCAGTACTTC. The chain joins TRBV20-1 to TRBJ2-7; 8 bases fit TRBD1. V dropped 3 bases and J dropped 4; count of bases not matched to a gene: 11. Per the germline V gene, CDR1 is DFQATT and CDR2 is SNEGSKA (reference sequence). The CDR3 contains 15 residues.

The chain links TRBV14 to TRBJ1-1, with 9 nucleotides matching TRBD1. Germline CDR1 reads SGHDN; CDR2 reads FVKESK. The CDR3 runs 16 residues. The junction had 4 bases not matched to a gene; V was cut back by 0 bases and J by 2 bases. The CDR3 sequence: CASSQDLGQGNTEAFF. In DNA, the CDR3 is TGTGCCAGCAGCCAAGATCTGGGACAGGGAAACACTGAAGCTTTCTTT. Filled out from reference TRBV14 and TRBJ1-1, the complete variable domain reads EAGVTQFPSHSVIEKGQTVTLRCDPISGHDNLYWYRRVMGKEIKFLLHFVKESKQDESGMPNNRFLAERTGGTYSTLKVQPAELEDSGVYFCASSQDLGQGNTEAFFGQGTRLTVV.

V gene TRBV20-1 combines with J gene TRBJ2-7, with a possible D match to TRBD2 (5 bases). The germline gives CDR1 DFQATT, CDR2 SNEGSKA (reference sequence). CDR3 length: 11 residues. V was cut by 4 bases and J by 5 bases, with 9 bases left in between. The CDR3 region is CSANNGDEQYF. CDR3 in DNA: TGCAGTGCTAACAACGGGGACGAGCAGTACTTC.

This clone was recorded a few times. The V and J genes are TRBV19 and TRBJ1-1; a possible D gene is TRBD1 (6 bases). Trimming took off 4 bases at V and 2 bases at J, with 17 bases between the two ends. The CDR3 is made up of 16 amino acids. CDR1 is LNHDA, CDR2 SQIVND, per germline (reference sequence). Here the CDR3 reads CASSRGNRAVNTEAFF. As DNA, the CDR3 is TGTGCCAGTAGTAGAGGGAACAGGGCGGTCAACACTGAAGCTTTCTTT. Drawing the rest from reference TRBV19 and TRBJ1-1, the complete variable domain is DGGITQSPKYLFRKEGQNVTLSCEQNLNHDAMYWYRQDPGQGLRLIYYSQIVNDFQKGDIAEGYSVSREKKESFPLTVTSAQKNPTAFYLCASSRGNRAVNTEAFFGQGTRLTVV.

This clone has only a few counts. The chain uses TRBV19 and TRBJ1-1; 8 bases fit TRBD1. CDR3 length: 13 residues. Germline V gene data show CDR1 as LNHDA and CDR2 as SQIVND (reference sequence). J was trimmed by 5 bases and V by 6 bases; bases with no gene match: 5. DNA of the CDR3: TGTGCCAGTAGCCGGACAGGGCGGACTGAAGCTTTCTTT. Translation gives CASSRTGRTEAFF.

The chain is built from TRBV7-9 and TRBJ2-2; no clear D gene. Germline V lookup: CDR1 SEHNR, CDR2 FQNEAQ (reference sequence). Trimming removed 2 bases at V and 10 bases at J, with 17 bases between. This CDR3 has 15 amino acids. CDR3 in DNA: TGTGCCAGCAGCTTACCGCCTGCAACAGTAATGGAGCTGTTTTTT. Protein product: CASSLPPATVMELFF.

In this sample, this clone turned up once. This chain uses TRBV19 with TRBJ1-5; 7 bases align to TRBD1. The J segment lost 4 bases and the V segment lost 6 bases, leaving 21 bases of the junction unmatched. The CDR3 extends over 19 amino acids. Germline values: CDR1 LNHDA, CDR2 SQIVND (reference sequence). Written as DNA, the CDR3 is TGTGCCAGTAGACCACCCTCGGGGACAGCAGGGCAGGCTAATCAGCCCCAGCATTTT. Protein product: CASRPPSGTAGQANQPQHF.

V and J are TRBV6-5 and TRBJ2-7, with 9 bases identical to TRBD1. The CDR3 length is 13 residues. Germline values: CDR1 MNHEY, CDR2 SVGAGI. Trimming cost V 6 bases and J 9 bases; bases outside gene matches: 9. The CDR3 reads CASRGQGTFGQYF. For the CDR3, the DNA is TGTGCCAGCAGGGGACAGGGAACTTTCGGGCAGTACTTC.